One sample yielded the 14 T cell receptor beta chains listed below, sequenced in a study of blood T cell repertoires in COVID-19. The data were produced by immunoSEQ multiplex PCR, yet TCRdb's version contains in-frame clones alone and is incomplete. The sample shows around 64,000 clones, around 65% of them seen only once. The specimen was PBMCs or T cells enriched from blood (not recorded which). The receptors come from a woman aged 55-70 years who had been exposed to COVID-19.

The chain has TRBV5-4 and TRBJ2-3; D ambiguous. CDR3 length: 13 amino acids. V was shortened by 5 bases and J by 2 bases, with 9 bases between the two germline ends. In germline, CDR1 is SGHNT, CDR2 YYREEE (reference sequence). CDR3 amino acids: CASREYHTDTQYF. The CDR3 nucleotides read TGTGCCAGCAGAGAGTACCACACAGATACGCAGTATTTT.

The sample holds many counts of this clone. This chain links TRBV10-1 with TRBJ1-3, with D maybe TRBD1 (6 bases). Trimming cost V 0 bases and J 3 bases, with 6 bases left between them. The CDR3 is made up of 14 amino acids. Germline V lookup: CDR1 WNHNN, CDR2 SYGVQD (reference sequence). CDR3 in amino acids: CASSESGGGNTIYF. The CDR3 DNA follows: TGCGCCAGCAGTGAGTCAGGGGGTGGAAACACCATATATTTT.

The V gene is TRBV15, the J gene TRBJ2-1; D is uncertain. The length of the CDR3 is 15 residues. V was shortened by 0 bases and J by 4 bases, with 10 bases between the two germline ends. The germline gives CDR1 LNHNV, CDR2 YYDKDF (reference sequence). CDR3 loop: CATSRDRGPYNEQFF. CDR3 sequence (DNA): TGTGCCACCAGCAGAGATCGAGGTCCGTACAATGAGCAGTTCTTC. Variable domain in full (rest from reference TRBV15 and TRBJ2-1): DAMVIQNPRYQVTQFGKPVTLSCSQTLNHNVMYWYQQKSSQAPKLLFHYYDKDFNNEADTPDNFQSRRPNTSFCFLDIRSPGLGDTAMYLCATSRDRGPYNEQFFGPGTRLTVL.

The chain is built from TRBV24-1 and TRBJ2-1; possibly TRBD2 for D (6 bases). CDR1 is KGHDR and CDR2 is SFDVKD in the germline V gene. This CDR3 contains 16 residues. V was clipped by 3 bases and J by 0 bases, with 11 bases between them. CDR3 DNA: TGTGCCACCAGTGATGTGACTAGTGGCTCCTACAATGAGCAGTTCTTC. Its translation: CATSDVTSGSYNEQFF.

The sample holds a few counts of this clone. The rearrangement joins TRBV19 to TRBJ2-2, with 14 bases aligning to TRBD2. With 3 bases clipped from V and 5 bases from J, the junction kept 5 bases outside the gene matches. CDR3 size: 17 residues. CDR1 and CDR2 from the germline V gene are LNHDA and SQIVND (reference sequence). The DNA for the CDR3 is TGTGCCAGTAGTATGGCGGGACTAGCGGGAGTTACCGGGGAGCTGTTTTTT. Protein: CASSMAGLAGVTGELFF. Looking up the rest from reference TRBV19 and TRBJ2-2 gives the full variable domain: DGGITQSPKYLFRKEGQNVTLSCEQNLNHDAMYWYRQDPGQGLRLIYYSQIVNDFQKGDIAEGYSVSREKKESFPLTVTSAQKNPTAFYLCASSMAGLAGVTGELFFGEGSRLTVL.

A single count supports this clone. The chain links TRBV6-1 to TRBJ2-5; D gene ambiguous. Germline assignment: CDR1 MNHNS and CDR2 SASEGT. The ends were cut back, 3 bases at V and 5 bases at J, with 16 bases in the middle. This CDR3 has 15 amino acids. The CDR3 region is CASSESHGWMETQYF. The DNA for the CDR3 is TGTGCCAGCAGTGAGTCCCACGGGTGGATGGAGACCCAGTACTTC.

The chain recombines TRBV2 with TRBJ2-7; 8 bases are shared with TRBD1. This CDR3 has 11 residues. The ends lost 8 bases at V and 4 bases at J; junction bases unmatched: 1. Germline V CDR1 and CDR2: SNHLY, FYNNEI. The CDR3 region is CASRDRYEQYF. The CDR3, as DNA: TGTGCCAGCCGGGACAGGTACGAGCAGTACTTC.

The CDR3, as DNA: TGCGCCAGCAGCTTGGATGGTAGCTCCTACAATGAGCAGTTCTTC. Encoded protein: CASSLDGSSYNEQFF. The chain uses TRBV5-1 and TRBJ2-1; D is unclear. The CDR3 loop spans 15 amino acids. Trimming took 0 bases from V and 0 from J, leaving 7 bases between them. Germline V gene data show CDR1 as SGHRS and CDR2 as YFSETQ.

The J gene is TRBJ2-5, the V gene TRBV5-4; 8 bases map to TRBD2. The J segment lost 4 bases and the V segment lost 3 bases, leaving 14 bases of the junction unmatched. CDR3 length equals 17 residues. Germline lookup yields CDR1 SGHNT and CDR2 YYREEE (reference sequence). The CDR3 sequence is CASSSPLVRGDGETQYF. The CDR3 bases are TGTGCCAGCAGCTCCCCTCTAGTGCGGGGGGATGGAGAGACCCAGTACTTC.

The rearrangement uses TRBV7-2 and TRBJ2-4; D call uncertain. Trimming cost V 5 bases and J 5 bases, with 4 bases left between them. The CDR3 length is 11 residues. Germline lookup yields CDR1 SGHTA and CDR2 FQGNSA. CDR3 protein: CASSLENIQYF. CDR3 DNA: TGTGCCAGCAGCCTTGAAAACATTCAGTACTTC.

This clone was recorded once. The CDR3 loop is CASSLVGGPTEAFF. The DNA of the CDR3 is TGTGCCAGCAGCTTGGTAGGGGGACCGACTGAAGCTTTCTTT. This chain joins TRBV5-6 and TRBJ1-1; D possibly corresponds to TRBD1 (6 bases). Germline-derived CDR1 and CDR2 are SGHDT and YYEEEE. V was pared by 0 bases and J by 5 bases, with 11 bases between. The CDR3 totals 14 residues.

This CDR3 reads CASSLGAIEETQYF. The CDR3 bases are TGCGCCAGCAGCTTGGGAGCTATAGAGGAGACCCAGTACTTC. This rearrangement joins TRBV5-1 to TRBJ2-5; no reliable D call. The CDR3 sequence is 14 residues long. Between the trimmed V and J ends, which lost 0 bases and 5 bases, there was a span of 11 bases. Germline CDR1 and CDR2: SGHRS and YFSETQ.

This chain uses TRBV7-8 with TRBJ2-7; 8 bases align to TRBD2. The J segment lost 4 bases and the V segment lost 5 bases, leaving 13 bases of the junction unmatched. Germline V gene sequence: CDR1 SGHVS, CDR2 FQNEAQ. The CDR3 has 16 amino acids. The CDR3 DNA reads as TGTGCCAGCAGCCGAAAAAACGGGACTAGGGATTACGAGCAGTACTTC. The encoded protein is CASSRKNGTRDYEQYF.

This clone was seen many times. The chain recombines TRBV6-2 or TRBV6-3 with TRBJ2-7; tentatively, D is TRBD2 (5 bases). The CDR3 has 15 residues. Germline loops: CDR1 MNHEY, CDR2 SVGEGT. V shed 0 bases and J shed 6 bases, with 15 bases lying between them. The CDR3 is CASSYSRRPTVEQYF. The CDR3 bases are TGTGCCAGCAGTTACTCGAGGAGGCCAACCGTCGAGCAGTACTTC.